Below are 15 T cell receptor beta chains sequenced from a single sample in a study of T cells in Graves' hyperthyroidism and ophthalmopathy. Authors of the study amplified TCR beta CDR3 regions from RNA transcripts. A first-round RT-PCR of the TCR CDR3 used the HTBI primer set. MiXCR was run by TCRdb on the multiplex PCR reads, yielding one entry per CDR3 protein. The sample carries approximately 400,000 distinct CDR3 sequences, around 13% recorded once. Sequencing input: blood. The receptors shown here come from a woman aged 30 to 39 with Graves' ophthalmopathy.

This rearrangement joins TRBV2 to TRBJ1-1; unclear D gene. CDR1 is SNHLY, CDR2 FYNNEI, per germline. V was pared by 1 base and J by 4 bases, with 10 bases between. The CDR3 has 14 amino acids. CDR3 sequence: CASSEEPWGTEAFF. In DNA form, the CDR3 reads TGTGCCAGCAGTGAAGAGCCTTGGGGCACTGAAGCTTTCTTT.

This clonotype was found a few times. The rearrangement links TRBV29-1 to TRBJ2-5; TRBD1 aligns across 8 bases. From germline, CDR1 is SQVTM and CDR2 ANQGSEA. There are 14 residues in the CDR3. V lost 3 bases, J lost 4 bases, and 7 bases stayed unmatched. The CDR3 region is CSVDGQGAGETQYF. The CDR3 bases are TGCAGCGTTGACGGCCAGGGGGCCGGAGAGACCCAGTACTTC.

In this sample, this clonotype turned up many times. V is TRBV7-3 and J is TRBJ2-1; 12 bases are shared with TRBD2. CDR1 is SGHTA, CDR2 FQGTGA, per germline. This CDR3 contains 16 residues. The junction had 10 bases not matched to a gene; V was cut back by 4 bases and J by 9 bases. CDR3 residues: CASSSTSGGGQGEQFF. The CDR3 region has the DNA TGTGCCAGCAGCTCGACTAGCGGGGGTGGACAGGGTGAGCAGTTCTTC.

This clonotype was picked up many times. V is TRBV18 and J is TRBJ2-7, with 9 bases aligning to TRBD1. V gave up 6 bases and J gave up 4 bases; unmatched junction bases: 7. This CDR3 comprises 14 residues. Looked up from germline, CDR1 is KGHSH and CDR2 is LQKENI. The CDR3 spells CASSQTGGRYEQYF. CDR3 sequence (DNA): TGTGCCAGCTCTCAGACAGGGGGGAGGTACGAGCAGTACTTC.

The chain recombines TRBV4-1 with TRBJ1-4; 9 bases are shared with TRBD1. The CDR3 is 15 residues long. CDR1 and CDR2 from the germline V gene are MGHRA and YSYEKL. V shed 1 base, J shed 5 bases, and the junction held 2 bases outside the gene matches. CDR3 amino acids: CASSQGTGANEKLFF. CDR3 nucleotide sequence: TGCGCCAGCAGCCAAGGGACAGGGGCAAATGAAAAACTGTTTTTT.

This clonotype was detected only a few times. The CDR3 region is CASSQVLGAGANVLTF. In DNA form, the CDR3 reads TGTGCCAGCAGCCAAGTTTTGGGAGCTGGGGCCAACGTCCTGACTTTC. The chain combines TRBV14 with TRBJ2-6; the D gene is possibly TRBD2 (5 bases). The germline V gene has CDR1 SGHDN and CDR2 FVKESK. Between the trimmed V and J ends, which lost 1 base and 2 bases, there was a span of 9 bases. The CDR3 covers 16 residues.

This clonotype was counted ten times or more. J is TRBJ1-5 and V is TRBV6-1; D is unclear. The CDR3 totals 13 residues. With 5 bases removed from V and 6 bases from J, the gap between germline ends came to 11 bases. Germline V gene sequence: CDR1 MNHNS, CDR2 SASEGT. CDR3 sequence: CASSNSLSQPQHF. The CDR3, as DNA: TGTGCCAGCAGTAACTCCCTCTCTCAGCCCCAGCATTTT.

This clonotype came up many times. The chain joins TRBV11-2 to TRBJ1-2, with 10 bases fitting TRBD1. Germline lookup yields CDR1 SGHAT and CDR2 FQNNGV. J was trimmed by 8 bases and V by 4 bases; bases with no gene match: 7. The CDR3 has 14 residues. The CDR3 here is CASSYDRGRVGYTF. CDR3 in DNA: TGTGCCAGCAGCTACGACAGGGGGCGCGTCGGCTACACCTTC.

In its sample, this clonotype was seen many times. This rearrangement joins TRBV6-1 to TRBJ2-7; tentatively, D is TRBD1 (6 bases). Trimming stripped 6 bases from V and 5 bases from J, with 20 bases between. CDR3 size: 15 residues. Germline V CDR1 and CDR2: MNHNS, SASEGT. CDR3 sequence reads: CASRTSPQGFNEQYF. CDR3 coding DNA: TGTGCCAGCAGAACGTCCCCCCAGGGGTTCAACGAGCAGTACTTC.

This clonotype came up a few times. J is TRBJ1-4 and V is TRBV20-1, with D possibly matching TRBD1 (5 bases). Germline CDR1 reads DFQATT; CDR2 reads SNEGSKA (reference sequence). This CDR3 region has 13 residues. The germline V and J ends were trimmed by 6 bases and 8 bases, with 16 bases remaining between them. CDR3 residues: CSATQGSPEKLFF. The CDR3 DNA follows: TGCAGTGCCACTCAGGGAAGCCCAGAAAAACTGTTTTTT.

This clonotype was detected a few times. This rearrangement joins TRBV5-6 to TRBJ2-5; D possibly uses TRBD1 or TRBD2 (5 bases each). V lost 3 bases and J 2 bases, leaving 14 bases between the germline ends. CDR3 length: 15 residues. Germline V lookup: CDR1 SGHDT, CDR2 YYEEEE. Here the CDR3 DNA reads TGTGCCAGCAGCTGGGGGAGTGGGGGACAAGAGACCCAGTACTTC. Amino acid sequence: CASSWGSGGQETQYF. Based on the CDR3 plus reference TRBV5-6 and TRBJ2-5, the full variable domain is DAGVTQSPTHLIKTRGQQVTLRCSPKSGHDTVSWYQQALGQGPQFIFQYYEEEERQRGNFPDRFSGHQFPNYSSELNVNALLLGDSALYLCASSWGSGGQETQYFGPGTRLLVL.

This clonotype was seen ten or more times. This chain uses TRBV12-3 or TRBV12-4 with TRBJ2-1; either TRBD1 or TRBD2 may fit D (5 bases each). V gave up 7 bases and J gave up 5 bases, with 27 bases separating them. This CDR3 has 18 residues. In DNA, the CDR3 is TGTGCCAGCACCCAGAGGGGTGGGAGAAACAGCCCCCACAATGAGCAGTTCTTC. Its translation: CASTQRGGRNSPHNEQFF.

This clonotype was observed many times. The rearrangement joins TRBV15 to TRBJ2-5; no definite D call. CDR3 length equals 14 residues. V was cut by 3 bases and J by 4 bases, with 12 bases left in between. Germline CDR1 is LNHNV and CDR2 is YYDKDF (reference sequence). The DNA of the CDR3 is TGTGCCACCAGCAGTCGGCCACCGACAGAGACCCAGTACTTC. As protein: CATSSRPPTETQYF. The variable domain in full, with the rest retrieved from reference TRBV15 and TRBJ2-5, is DAMVIQNPRYQVTQFGKPVTLSCSQTLNHNVMYWYQQKSSQAPKLLFHYYDKDFNNEADTPDNFQSRRPNTSFCFLDIRSPGLGDTAMYLCATSSRPPTETQYFGPGTRLLVL.

This clonotype came up many times. J is TRBJ1-1 and V is TRBV29-1; D might be TRBD1 (5 bases). CDR1 is SQVTM, CDR2 ANQGSEA, per germline. The CDR3 runs 13 residues. V was clipped by 6 bases and J by 8 bases, with 19 bases between them. The CDR3 protein is CSVKGLSTIEAFF. CDR3 bases: TGCAGCGTAAAGGGACTGTCTACGATCGAAGCTTTCTTT.

This clonotype was seen repeatedly, ten times or more. The chain carries TRBV6-1 and TRBJ1-6; unclear D gene. Germline values: CDR1 MNHNS, CDR2 SASEGT. This CDR3 has 15 residues. The V end lost 8 bases, the J end lost 0 bases, and 11 bases lay between the germline ends. The CDR3 is CASDAGSSYNSPLHF. The CDR3, as DNA: TGTGCCAGCGATGCCGGTAGCTCCTATAATTCACCCCTCCACTTT.